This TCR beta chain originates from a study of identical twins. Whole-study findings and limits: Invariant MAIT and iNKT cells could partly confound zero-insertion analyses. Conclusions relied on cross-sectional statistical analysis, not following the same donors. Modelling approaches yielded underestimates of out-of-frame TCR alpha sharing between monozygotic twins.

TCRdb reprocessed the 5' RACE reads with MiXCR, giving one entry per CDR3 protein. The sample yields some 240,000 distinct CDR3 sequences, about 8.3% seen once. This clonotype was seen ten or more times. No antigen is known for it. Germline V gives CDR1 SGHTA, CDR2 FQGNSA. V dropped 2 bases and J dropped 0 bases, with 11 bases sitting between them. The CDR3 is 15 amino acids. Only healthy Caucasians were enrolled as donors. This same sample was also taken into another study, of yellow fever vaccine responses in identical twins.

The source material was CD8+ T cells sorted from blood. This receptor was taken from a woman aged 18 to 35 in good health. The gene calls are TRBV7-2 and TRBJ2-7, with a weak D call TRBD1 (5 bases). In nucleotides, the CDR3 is TGTGCCAGCAGCTTACAGGGCCACTACTCCTACGAGCAGTACTTC. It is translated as CASSLQGHYSYEQYF.